These T cell receptor beta chains were read from a single sample in a study of Graves' ophthalmopathy and Graves' hyperthyroidism. TCRdb re-analysed the multiplex PCR reads in MiXCR, keeping a single row per CDR3 protein. The sample has 500,000 to 700,000 distinct CDR3 sequences, approximately 35% seen once. The sequenced sample consisted of peripheral blood or thyroid tissue (not recorded which). These receptors originate from an adult man with Graves' hyperthyroidism. Each CDR3 is given with its conserved first and last residue. The order of the fields is V gene, D gene, J gene, clone size, CDR3 DNA, CDR3 protein. D genes are given only for firm matches. A clone size is listed for some rows: how often the clone was seen (once, few, many), or a class if it is expanded.

TRBV16,NA,TRBJ1-1,few,TGTGCCAGCAGCCAGGTCATCGGGAACACTGAAGCTTTCTTT,CASSQVIGNTEAFF
TRBV29-1,TRBD2,TRBJ2-3,NA,TGCAGCGTTCAGACTAGCATTGTTGCGCAGTATTTT,CSVQTSIVAQYF
TRBV20-1,NA,TRBJ2-7,NA,TGCAGTGCTAGAGATCAGGGGTCGTCCTACGAGCAGTACTTC,CSARDQGSSYEQYF
TRBV6-5,TRBD1,TRBJ1-5,few,TGTGCCAGCAGTATTTTCCCCCCCACAGGGGAGCGGCCCCAGCATTTT,CASSIFPPTGERPQHF
TRBV5-1,NA,TRBJ2-2,NA,TGCGCCAGCAGCTTGGTTAGGGGGAAGAACACCGGGGAGCTGTTTTTT,CASSLVRGKNTGELFF
TRBV5-1,NA,TRBJ1-1,once,TGCGCCAGCAGCTTGGATCCCACTGTGAACACTGAAGCTTTCTTT,CASSLDPTVNTEAFF
TRBV11-2,NA,TRBJ1-2,many,TGTGCCAGCAGCTTAGCAACAGGGAACTATGGCTACACCTTC,CASSLATGNYGYTF
TRBV6-6,NA,TRBJ1-2,many,TGTGCCAGCAGGATGGGAGGGACTGGTGACTATGGCTACACCTTC,CASRMGGTGDYGYTF
TRBV24-1,NA,TRBJ2-7,few,TGTGCCACCAATCATCTCCCTCTCTACGAGCAGTACTTC,CATNHLPLYEQYF
TRBV2,NA,TRBJ1-2,many,TGTGCCAGCAGTGAAGCTGGGGAGAACTATGGCTACACCTTC,CASSEAGENYGYTF
TRBV5-6,NA,TRBJ1-5,many,TGTGCCAGCAGCTCGGGAGGTCAGCCCCAGCATTTT,CASSSGGQPQHF
TRBV5-8,TRBD1,TRBJ1-1,NA,TGTGCCAGCCGCCCTAGACAGGGCTCGGTAACTTTCTTT,CASRPRQGSVTFF
TRBV20-1,TRBD2,TRBJ2-5,few,TGCAGTGCTGGCGGGAGGGGAGAGACCCAGTACTTC,CSAGGRGETQYF
TRBV12-3/TRBV12-4,NA,TRBJ2-7,few,TGTGCTAGTGGTCCCTCCCCGCTAGGTTACTCCTACGAGCAGTACTTC,CASGPSPLGYSYEQYF
TRBV24-1,NA,TRBJ2-3,NA,TGTGCCACCAGTGATTTGCAAGGAAGCACAGATACGCAGTATTTT,CATSDLQGSTDTQYF
TRBV27,NA,TRBJ2-7,few,TGTGCCAGCAGTCCCCACGGGATACCCTACGAGCAGTACTTC,CASSPHGIPYEQYF
TRBV7-8,TRBD1,TRBJ1-2,many,TGTGCCAGCAGCTTGTCAGGGGGGGTCTATGGCTACACCTTC,CASSLSGGVYGYTF
TRBV5-4,TRBD2,TRBJ2-5,many,TGTGCCAGCAGCTTCGGACTAGCAGAGACCCAGTACTTC,CASSFGLAETQYF
TRBV6-5,TRBD1,TRBJ1-5,few,TGTGCCAGCAGTCCCAAGGGACAGCATAATCAGCCCCAGCATTTT,CASSPKGQHNQPQHF
TRBV7-9,NA,TRBJ2-6,many,TGTGCCAGCAGCGACGGCGGGACCGGGGCCAACGTCCTGACTTTC,CASSDGGTGANVLTF
TRBV15,NA,TRBJ2-3,NA,TGTGCCACCAGCAGAGGTGCTACTAGCACAGATACGCAGTATTTT,CATSRGATSTDTQYF
TRBV29-1,NA,TRBJ1-2,many,TGCAGCGTTGATAGGGATCGGGTCGACTATGGCTACACCTTC,CSVDRDRVDYGYTF
TRBV5-4,NA,TRBJ1-5,few,TGTGCCAGCAGCCAAGGAACTAATAGCAATCAGCCCCAGCATTTT,CASSQGTNSNQPQHF
TRBV20-1,NA,TRBJ1-1,many,TGCAGTGCTAGAAATTTGGGTGGGGTTACTGAAGCTTTCTTT,CSARNLGGVTEAFF
TRBV9,NA,TRBJ1-6,NA,TGTGCCAGCAGCGTGGGGGTGAATTCACCCCTCCACTTT,CASSVGVNSPLHF
TRBV18,NA,TRBJ1-4,NA,TGTGCCAGCTCACCAGGGGCCTGGGAAAAACTGTTTTTT,CASSPGAWEKLFF
TRBV30,TRBD1,TRBJ2-7,once,TGTGCCTGGAGACAGGGGAAGGTCGACGAGCAGTACTTC,CAWRQGKVDEQYF
TRBV29-1,TRBD1,TRBJ2-2,few,TGCAGCGTTGGGGGACAGGGGTCTCGAGCGAACACCGGGGAGCTGTTTTTT,CSVGGQGSRANTGELFF
TRBV15,TRBD2,TRBJ2-7,NA,TGTGCCAGCAGCCCGTCTAGCGGAGCCTACGAGCAGTACTTC,CASSPSSGAYEQYF
TRBV6-6,TRBD1,TRBJ1-2,many,TGTGCCAGCAGTTTGCCCGGGACAGGTTTTTCTGGCTACACCTTC,CASSLPGTGFSGYTF
TRBV7-8,TRBD2,TRBJ2-2,NA,TGTGCCAGCAGCCTACTAGCGGGAGTGAACACCGGGGAGCTGTTTTTT,CASSLLAGVNTGELFF
TRBV27,NA,TRBJ2-7,few,TGTGCCAGCAGTTTACCTGCAGGGAAGCAGTACTTC,CASSLPAGKQYF
TRBV6-5,NA,TRBJ1-4,many,TGTGCCAGCAGTTTGGAGCCCCGGGTTGGTGAAAAACTGTTTTTT,CASSLEPRVGEKLFF
TRBV10-3,TRBD2,TRBJ2-5,NA,TGTGCCAGCAGTCCTGACACGGGACTAGCAGCGGAGACCCAGTACTTC,CASSPDTGLAAETQYF
TRBV19,TRBD1,TRBJ1-3,many,TGTGCCAGTAGTACCCTCGGGACAGGGTCTGGAAACACCATATATTTT,CASSTLGTGSGNTIYF
TRBV2,NA,TRBJ2-2,few,TGTGCCAGCAGCCGGACAGCGTACCGAGCGAACACCGGGGAGCTGTTTTTT,CASSRTAYRANTGELFF
TRBV2,TRBD1,TRBJ1-1,NA,TGTGCCAGCAAGGCCCGGGACAGGGCTAAATGGAACACTGAAGCTTTCTTT,CASKARDRAKWNTEAFF